This section outlines one T cell receptor beta chain sequence together with its context. Antigen specificity is unknown. This specimen comes from a study of response to subunit inactivated influenza vaccine. Findings of the study overall: The authors suggested that few new T cells are recruited per seasonal influenza vaccination.

MiXCR, applied by TCRdb to the RT-PCR reads, yields one record per CDR3 protein. This sample has a few hundred thousand distinct CDR3 sequences, with approximately 9.9% found just once. Germline V gene lookup returns CDR1 SGHRS and CDR2 YFSETQ. J gave up 2 bases and V 7 bases, and 8 bases lay outside the gene matches. CDR3 length: 14 residues. Sequencing used PBMCs from blood, obtained about 6 weeks after vaccination. This clonotype was obtained from a man over 45 who received an inactivated influenza vaccine. The V call is TRBV5-1, the J call TRBJ2-7; 8 bases line up with TRBD1. DNA for the CDR3: TGCGCCAGCGCAGGACAGGGTTGGGCCTACGAGCAGTACTTC. Amino acids: CASAGQGWAYEQYF.